This TCR beta chain was sequenced during a study of identical twins. Study results and limitations: Abundant cord blood beta clonotypes carried fewer insertions; memory repertoires showed none.

CDR1 is SGDLS, CDR2 YYNGEE, per germline. V dropped 0 bases and J dropped 4 bases, with 13 bases sitting between them. This CDR3 has 15 amino acids. A universal primer site was incorporated via template switching, and the cDNA contained unique molecular identifiers. In TCRdb, the 5' RACE reads were re-called with MiXCR into one record per CDR3 protein. The table includes about 690,000 distinct CDR3 sequences, around 6.1% detected once. This clonotype was observed a handful of times. Its antigen is as yet unknown. The source material was naive T cells sorted from blood. The chain is built from TRBV9 and TRBJ1-2; D is possibly TRBD1 (6 bases). This TCR was recovered from a man aged 18 to 30 in good health. The CDR3 sequence is CASSVGSGQLYGYTF. As DNA, the CDR3 is TGTGCCAGCAGCGTAGGGTCCGGACAGCTCTATGGCTACACCTTC.